This TCR beta chain was recovered during a study of cytotoxic CD8 clonotypes in ibrutinib-treated CLL. This table comes from immunoSEQ multiplex PCR, and its TCRdb copy is limited to in-frame clones, with some not included. The sample carries more than 200,000 clones, 70% recorded once. The V gene end was trimmed by 5 bases and the J gene end by 6 bases; junction bases not matched to a gene: 6. Germline CDR1 MNHEY, CDR2 SVGAGI. The length of the CDR3 is 14 residues. Here the sequenced sample was PBMCs, taken after 24 months of ibrutinib treatment. The V gene is TRBV6-5, the J gene TRBJ1-4; 7 nucleotides align to TRBD1. The clonotype originates from a human donor with chronic lymphocytic leukemia. Here the CDR3 DNA reads TGTGCCAGCAGTCAACAGGGGAGTGATGAAAAACTGTTTTTT. This sequence encodes CASSQQGSDEKLFF.